This T cell receptor beta chain was sequenced during a study of T cell responses to AZD1222 COVID-19 vaccine. Whole-study findings and limits: It was only after the peak T cell response that any repertoires were sampled. Regions 160-218 and 743-854 held dominance among vaccine-associated CD4 TCRs, which spanned spike. Of spike-specific TCRs, nearly half reportedly target regions left unmutated in variants. Two AZD1222 administrations were followed by greater Spike-specific TCR breadth and depth.

Per germline, CDR1 MNHNY and CDR2 SVGAGI (reference sequence). The CDR3 runs 16 residues. V lost 3 bases to trimming and J lost 2 bases, with 16 bases between them. As regards this clone: The antigen remains unidentified.

Here immunoSEQ multiplex PCR was the method, and the copy in TCRdb shows in-frame clones only, minus some. The sample holds 180,000 or so clones, 80% to 95% seen once. This receptor was identified in an adult who received the AZD1222 COVID-19 vaccine. V is TRBV6-6 and J is TRBJ1-1; the D gene is possibly TRBD1 (5 bases). This sample comprised peripheral blood, obtained 28 days after the second AZD1222 dose. CDR3 in amino acids: CASSYTGRGANTEAFF. CDR3 DNA sequence: TGTGCCAGCAGTTATACAGGCCGAGGTGCCAACACTGAAGCTTTCTTT.